This is a list of T cell receptor beta chains from one sample in a study of cytomegalovirus exposure and HLA in healthy donors. Sequenced by immunoSEQ multiplex PCR; TCRdb stores in-frame clones only, minus some. This sample has approximately 100,000 clones, with 78% found just once. The sample taken for sequencing was PBMCs. These receptors all stem from a middle-aged woman in good health and CMV-seropositive. The CDR3 runs from the conserved cysteine through the conserved F or W. A D gene is named only where the DNA matches it firmly. Clone sizes are given selectively: once, few, many, or a class where the clone is expanded.

V gene,clone size,D gene,J gene,CDR3 protein,CDR3 DNA
TRBV27,NA,TRBD2,TRBJ2-5,CASSPRLAGRQETQYF,TGTGCCAGCAGTCCACGACTAGCGGGGCGCCAAGAGACCCAGTACTTC
TRBV7-9,few,NA,TRBJ2-3,CASSITYTDTQYF,TGTGCCAGCAGTATCACCTACACAGATACGCAGTATTTT
TRBV6-4,once,TRBD2,TRBJ2-1,CASSDQGLGGDEQFF,TGTGCCAGCAGTGACCAGGGACTAGGCGGCGATGAGCAGTTCTTC
TRBV29-1,NA,TRBD1,TRBJ1-2,CSVLQGASGYTF,TGCAGCGTTCTACAGGGGGCTAGTGGCTACACCTTC
TRBV11-2,NA,NA,TRBJ2-5,CASSFQVQETQYF,TGTGCCAGCAGCTTTCAGGTTCAAGAGACCCAGTACTTC
TRBV18,once,NA,TRBJ1-1,CASSSEDEAFF,TGTGCCAGCTCATCAGAGGATGAAGCTTTCTTT
TRBV21-1,NA,NA,TRBJ2-1,CASSSREPGTGSNGSYNEQFF,TGTGCCAGCAGTAGCAGGGAACCCGGGACAGGGTCTAATGGGTCCTACAATGAGCAGTTCTTC
TRBV10-3,NA,TRBD1,TRBJ1-2,CAISEYSGTENYGYTF,TGTGCCATCAGTGAGTATAGCGGGACAGAGAACTATGGCTACACCTTC
TRBV7-9,NA,TRBD2,TRBJ2-5,CASSSRLAGGETQYF,TGTGCCAGCAGCTCCCGACTAGCGGGAGGAGAGACCCAGTACTTC
TRBV2,NA,TRBD1,TRBJ1-3,CASRGTGAGNTIYF,TGTGCCAGCAGGGGGACAGGGGCTGGAAACACCATATATTTT
TRBV27,NA,TRBD2,TRBJ2-7,CASSQGLPALEEQYF,TGTGCCAGCAGCCAGGGACTACCTGCTTTGGAGGAGCAGTACTTC
TRBV27,few,NA,TRBJ1-2,CASSSGGTRGSGYTF,TGTGCCAGCAGTTCCGGGGGGACTAGGGGATCTGGCTACACCTTC
TRBV2,NA,TRBD1,TRBJ2-2,CASRYRGNTGELLF,TGTGCCAGCAGATACAGGGGGAACACCGGGGAGCTGCTTTTT
TRBV5-1,NA,NA,TRBJ1-6,CASSWIGNGDSPLHF,TGCGCCAGCAGCTGGATCGGGAACGGTGATTCACCCCTCCACTTT
TRBV4-1,NA,NA,TRBJ1-2,CASSQRPYRVQGYGYTF,TGCGCCAGCAGCCAACGTCCCTACAGGGTCCAAGGCTATGGCTACACCTTC
TRBV4-2,few,TRBD1,TRBJ2-7,CASSQDVVGQGDEQYF,TGTGCCAGCAGCCAAGATGTTGTAGGACAGGGTGACGAGCAGTACTTC
TRBV5-4,NA,TRBD2,TRBJ2-1,CASSSMTSGGDEQFF,TGTGCCAGCAGCTCTATGACTAGCGGGGGGGATGAGCAGTTCTTC
TRBV5-1,NA,TRBD2,TRBJ2-7,CASSLRTSGSPEQYF,TGCGCCAGCAGCTTGAGGACTAGCGGGAGCCCCGAGCAGTACTTC
TRBV5-1,NA,TRBD2,TRBJ2-3,CASSLVAGGLYTDTQYF,TGCGCCAGCAGCTTGGTCGCGGGAGGGCTTTACACAGATACGCAGTATTTT
TRBV6-5,NA,TRBD2,TRBJ2-1,CASSGDYQPYNEQFF,TGTGCCAGCAGTGGGGACTACCAACCATACAATGAGCAGTTCTTC
TRBV15,NA,NA,TRBJ2-3,CATSKRSTDTQYF,TGTGCCACCAGCAAGCGAAGCACAGATACGCAGTATTTT
TRBV6-5,once,NA,TRBJ1-1,CASSYSRAASEAFF,TGTGCCAGCAGTTACTCGAGGGCAGCTAGTGAAGCTTTCTTT
TRBV20-1,NA,NA,TRBJ2-7,CSARSRFEQYF,TGCAGTGCTAGATCTAGGTTCGAGCAGTACTTC
TRBV28,NA,NA,TRBJ1-2,CASSFTGSSYTF,TGTGCCAGCAGTTTTACAGGGTCGAGCTACACCTTC
TRBV6-5,NA,NA,TRBJ1-2,CASSYSGAPGYTF,TGTGCCAGCAGTTATTCAGGGGCACCTGGCTACACCTTC
TRBV13,NA,TRBD1,TRBJ2-7,CASSLGQGGEQYF,TGTGCCAGCAGCCTAGGACAGGGGGGTGAGCAGTACTTC
TRBV9,NA,TRBD2,TRBJ2-1,CASSVGPHSGSSYNEQFF,TGTGCCAGCAGCGTAGGACCACATAGCGGGAGCTCCTACAATGAGCAGTTCTTC
TRBV4-1,few,TRBD1,TRBJ2-5,CASSQPDRVGETQYF,TGCGCCAGCAGCCAACCGGACAGGGTCGGAGAGACCCAGTACTTC
TRBV4-2,NA,TRBD1,TRBJ2-7,CASSQDWGQAKLGQYF,TGTGCCAGCAGCCAAGATTGGGGACAGGCCAAGTTAGGGCAGTACTTC
TRBV30,few,NA,TRBJ1-1,CAWNGHQGNTEAFF,TGTGCCTGGAATGGCCACCAGGGTAACACTGAAGCTTTCTTT
TRBV19,NA,NA,TRBJ2-7,CASSSTEYYEQYF,TGTGCCAGTAGTAGTACAGAGTACTACGAGCAGTACTTC
TRBV6-6,NA,NA,TRBJ2-2,CASRQPRVRNTGELFF,TGTGCCAGCAGACAACCCAGGGTGAGGAACACCGGGGAGCTGTTTTTT
TRBV7-9,NA,TRBD2,TRBJ2-7,CASSGSLAGAYEQYF,TGTGCCAGCAGCGGGTCTCTAGCGGGAGCCTACGAGCAGTACTTC
TRBV2,NA,NA,TRBJ1-5,CASNRGVASNQPQHF,TGTGCCAGCAATCGGGGGGTTGCTAGCAATCAGCCCCAGCATTTT
TRBV4-2,NA,NA,TRBJ2-1,CASSQEGDYSYNEQFF,TGTGCCAGCAGCCAAGAAGGCGACTACTCCTACAATGAGCAGTTCTTC
TRBV29-1,NA,TRBD2,TRBJ2-1,CSVRGVIAGELGEQFF,TGCAGCGTTAGGGGGGTCATAGCGGGAGAGCTGGGTGAGCAGTTCTTC
TRBV7-9,NA,TRBD2,TRBJ2-7,CASSLSSGSIDEQYF,TGTGCCAGCAGCTTATCTAGCGGGAGTATAGACGAGCAGTACTTC
TRBV5-6,NA,NA,TRBJ2-6,CASSLERITGANVLTF,TGTGCCAGCAGCTTGGAGAGGATTACTGGGGCCAACGTCCTGACTTTC
TRBV7-9,few,NA,TRBJ2-3,CASSVSSTDTQYF,TGTGCCAGCAGCGTATCTAGCACAGATACGCAGTATTTT
TRBV10-1,once,TRBD2,TRBJ2-7,CASSWGLADEQYF,TGCGCCAGCAGCTGGGGACTAGCAGACGAGCAGTACTTC
TRBV19,NA,NA,TRBJ1-5,CASTLVGFYQPQHF,TGTGCCAGTACCTTAGTCGGGTTTTATCAGCCCCAGCATTTT
TRBV6-4,NA,TRBD1,TRBJ1-1,CASSAGTGGSEAFF,TGTGCCAGCAGCGCCGGGACAGGGGGCTCTGAAGCTTTCTTT
TRBV5-1,once,NA,TRBJ2-7,CASSLVGGYEQYF,TGCGCCAGCAGCTTAGTAGGGGGCTACGAGCAGTACTTC
TRBV6-6,few,NA,TRBJ1-5,CASSRTSNQPQHF,TGTGCCAGCAGTAGGACAAGCAATCAGCCCCAGCATTTT
TRBV29-1,NA,TRBD2,TRBJ2-1,CSVDPLGTSGRSNEQFF,TGCAGCGTTGATCCTCTTGGGACTAGCGGGAGGTCCAATGAGCAGTTCTTC
TRBV7-9,NA,NA,TRBJ2-7,CASSLNQGGYEQYF,TGTGCCAGCAGCTTAAACCAGGGGGGATACGAGCAGTACTTC
TRBV4-2,NA,NA,TRBJ2-7,CASSQDARGAYEQYF,TGTGCCAGCAGCCAAGATGCCCGGGGAGCCTACGAGCAGTACTTC
TRBV7-8,NA,NA,TRBJ1-5,CASSLVYRGVGQPQHF,TGTGCCAGCAGCTTAGTTTATAGGGGTGTAGGGCAGCCCCAGCATTTT
TRBV5-6,once,TRBD1,TRBJ2-5,CASSLTGDQETQYF,TGTGCCAGCAGCTTGACAGGGGACCAAGAGACCCAGTACTTC
TRBV11-2,NA,TRBD2,TRBJ2-3,CASSLIRSGRATDTQYF,TGTGCCAGCAGCTTAATTCGGAGCGGGAGGGCCACAGATACGCAGTATTTT
TRBV11-2,NA,NA,TRBJ2-7,CASMGGATYEQYF,TGTGCCAGCATGGGGGGGGCAACCTACGAGCAGTACTTC
TRBV27,NA,TRBD2,TRBJ2-3,CASSLSATSGRIVSADTQYF,TGTGCCAGCAGTTTATCGGCGACTAGCGGGAGAATAGTATCCGCAGATACGCAGTATTTT
TRBV5-1,NA,TRBD1,TRBJ2-7,CASSLQGAPFEQYF,TGCGCCAGCAGCTTACAGGGGGCGCCCTTCGAGCAGTACTTC
TRBV10-3,NA,NA,TRBJ2-1,CAISGLVKSSYNEQFF,TGTGCCATCAGTGGACTAGTCAAAAGCTCCTACAATGAGCAGTTCTTC
TRBV5-1,NA,TRBD2,TRBJ2-1,CASNYLAGASNEQFF,TGCGCCAGCAACTATCTTGCGGGAGCCTCCAATGAGCAGTTCTTC
TRBV6-6,few,TRBD2,TRBJ2-4,CASSLGGSKNIQYF,TGTGCCAGCAGTTTGGGAGGGTCCAAAAACATTCAGTACTTC
TRBV6-4,few,NA,TRBJ2-1,CASSEGQGSYNEQFF,TGTGCCAGCAGTGAAGGGCAGGGCTCCTACAATGAGCAGTTCTTC
TRBV29-1,NA,NA,TRBJ1-4,CSALGQGREKLFF,TGCAGCGCCCTGGGACAAGGAAGAGAAAAACTGTTTTTT
TRBV6-1,NA,TRBD2,TRBJ2-1,CASSDPSGSRNEQFF,TGTGCCAGCAGTGATCCTAGCGGGAGTAGGAATGAGCAGTTCTTC
TRBV7-9,medium-sized,NA,TRBJ1-1,CASSSPSVFSEAFF,TGTGCCAGCAGCTCTCCCAGCGTTTTCTCTGAAGCTTTCTTT